These 23 T cell receptor beta chains originate from one sample sequenced in a study of blood T cells in healthy people across ages. A second PCR, run for about 7 to 11 cycles, used a sample-barcoded 5' primer plus a J-beta primer mix. One entry per CDR3 protein, called by TCRdb with MiXCR from the 5' RACE reads. The sample lists around 1.5 million distinct CDR3 sequences, 59% occurring once. The sequencing sample was made of blood. All receptors derive from a man younger than 30 in good health.

This sequence joins TRBV5-1 and TRBJ2-3; D is possibly TRBD1 (5 bases). The CDR3 loop spans 14 amino acids. The V gene lost 3 bases and the J gene lost 6 bases, with 14 bases spanning the gap. Germline values: CDR1 SGHRS, CDR2 YFSETQ. CDR3 coding DNA: TGCGCCAGCAGCTCCAGACAGAAACCGGATACGCAGTATTTT. Amino acids: CASSSRQKPDTQYF.

This rearrangement joins TRBV6-5 to TRBJ2-1, with D uncertain. The germline gives CDR1 MNHEY, CDR2 SVGAGI. The CDR3 extends over 12 amino acids. Trimming left V 5 bases short and J 4 bases short, with 6 bases between. The CDR3 DNA follows: TGTGCCAGCAGTGACATATACAATGAGCAGTTCTTC. This sequence encodes CASSDIYNEQFF.

This clonotype turned up a few times. This sequence joins TRBV7-9 and TRBJ2-5, with D hard to call. Germline loops: CDR1 SEHNR, CDR2 FQNEAQ (reference sequence). The CDR3 is made up of 15 amino acids. V was trimmed by 4 bases and J by 4 bases, leaving 16 bases between them. The CDR3 DNA reads TGTGCCAGCAGCTCACCTGGGCTCTCTGGAGAGACCCAGTACTTC. Protein product: CASSSPGLSGETQYF.

The chain carries TRBV3-1 and TRBJ2-7, with D maybe TRBD2 (6 bases). CDR1 and CDR2 (germline): LGHDT, YNNKEL (reference sequence). The CDR3 has 14 residues. Trimming pared 2 bases from V and 3 bases from J, leaving 11 bases between. In nucleotides, the CDR3 is TGTGCCAGCAGCCAACGGAGGGGATACTACGAGCAGTACTTC. It is translated as CASSQRRGYYEQYF.

Only a few counts were recorded for this clonotype. V and J are TRBV2 and TRBJ2-7; D is ambiguous. The V gene's germline CDR1 is SNHLY and CDR2 FYNNEI. Trimming pared 3 bases from V and 3 bases from J, leaving 15 bases between. CDR3 length equals 15 residues. CDR3 region: CASSDMGKSIYEQYF. In DNA form, the CDR3 reads TGTGCCAGCAGTGATATGGGGAAATCAATCTACGAGCAGTACTTC.

This clonotype was counted a few times. V usage is TRBV9 and J usage is TRBJ2-1; D is possibly TRBD1 or TRBD2 (5 bases each). The V end lost 0 bases, the J end lost 0 bases, and 10 bases lay between the germline ends. The germline CDR1 and CDR2 sequences are SGDLS and YYNGEE. This CDR3 is 16 amino acids long. The CDR3 nucleotides are TGTGCCAGCAGCGTAGGAGGGACGGACTCCTACAATGAGCAGTTCTTC. Amino acid sequence: CASSVGGTDSYNEQFF.

This clonotype was observed a handful of times. This chain connects TRBV12-3 or TRBV12-4 to TRBJ2-3; possibly TRBD1 or TRBD2 for D (6 bases each). This CDR3 is 15 amino acids long. The V gene lost 6 bases and the J gene lost 3 bases, with 16 bases spanning the gap. CDR3 DNA: TGTGCCAGCAGATCTCTAGGGGGGACGACAGATACGCAGTATTTT. It codes for CASRSLGGTTDTQYF.

In regard to this clonotype: The junction differs from germline at one of its ends, possibly a read error. The chain links TRBV4-1 to TRBJ2-3, with 13 bases lining up with TRBD2. Germline V lookup: CDR1 MGHRA, CDR2 YSYEKL. The CDR3 is made up of 16 amino acids. CDR3 in amino acids: CASSQGTSGTTDTQYF. In DNA, the CDR3 is TGTGCCAGCAGCCAAGGGACTAGCGGGACCACAGATACGCAGTATTTT.

The V call is TRBV20-1, the J call TRBJ2-7, with D hard to call. Germline values: CDR1 DFQATT, CDR2 SNEGSKA (reference sequence). There are 11 residues in the CDR3. Trimming stripped 7 bases from V and 6 bases from J, with 13 bases between. This CDR3 reads CSGKVSGEQYF. DNA for the CDR3: TGCAGTGGTAAAGTCTCCGGCGAGCAGTACTTC.

The V gene is TRBV18, the J gene TRBJ2-3; D possibly corresponds to TRBD1 (6 bases). V gave up 4 bases and J gave up 3 bases, with 20 bases separating them. This CDR3 comprises 17 residues. The germline V gene has CDR1 KGHSH and CDR2 LQKENI. The CDR3 coding sequence is TGTGCCAGCTCACTCACAGGGAGAACAAGTTCTACAGATACGCAGTATTTT. It yields the protein CASSLTGRTSSTDTQYF.

The V and J genes are TRBV10-2 and TRBJ1-2; D is possibly TRBD1 (6 bases). Trimming shortened V by 6 bases and J by 10 bases, and 12 bases separated the two germline ends. The germline CDR1 and CDR2 sequences are WSHSY and SAAADI. This CDR3 comprises 11 residues. This chain's CDR3 is CASRTGADYTF. CDR3 DNA sequence: TGCGCCAGCAGGACGGGGGCCGACTACACCTTC.

The chain couples TRBV11-1 to TRBJ2-7, with 7 positions matching TRBD1. This CDR3 is built from 16 residues. Trimming cost V 5 bases and J 2 bases; bases outside gene matches: 12. CDR1 and CDR2 from the germline V gene are SGHAT and FQDESV (reference sequence). The CDR3 nucleotides are TGTGCCAGCAGCCCCCGGACCAGGGACAGAGCCTACGAGCAGTACTTC. Its translation: CASSPRTRDRAYEQYF.

The chain recombines TRBV15 with TRBJ2-1; D gene unclear. V dropped 1 base and J dropped 12 bases, with 16 bases sitting between them. CDR3 size: 14 residues. CDR1 is LNHNV, CDR2 YYDKDF, per germline (reference sequence). CDR3 DNA: TGTGCCACCAGCAGAGTGGGTGGCACAGATACGCAGTTCTTC. It is translated as CATSRVGGTDTQFF.

CDR3 sequence (DNA): TGCAGTGCTAGAGATCCTAGCGGGAGTTTCAATGAGCAGTTCTTC. It codes for CSARDPSGSFNEQFF. The rearrangement links TRBV20-1 to TRBJ2-1, with 10 bases aligning to TRBD2. J was trimmed by 6 bases and V by 0 bases; bases with no gene match: 5. CDR3 length: 15 amino acids. The V gene's germline CDR1 is DFQATT and CDR2 SNEGSKA (reference sequence).

The CDR3 sequence: CSASNGIGTDTQYF. The CDR3 DNA reads TGCAGTGCTAGTAACGGGATTGGCACAGATACGCAGTATTTT. The chain has TRBV20-1 and TRBJ2-3, with D maybe TRBD2 (5 bases). V lost 3 bases and J lost 1, with 11 bases in between. The CDR3 length is 14 residues. Germline V gene data show CDR1 as DFQATT and CDR2 as SNEGSKA (reference sequence).

The table lists this clonotype with a few counts. The chain is built from TRBV20-1 and TRBJ1-6; 7 bases line up with TRBD1. The CDR3 extends over 14 amino acids. Germline values: CDR1 DFQATT, CDR2 SNEGSKA (reference sequence). The ends lost 5 bases at V and 4 bases at J; junction bases unmatched: 5. For the CDR3, the DNA is TGCAGTGCTTCCTCGGGACAGTATAATTCACCCCTCCACTTT. This codes for CSASSGQYNSPLHF.

V and J are TRBV15 and TRBJ1-1; D call uncertain. The CDR3 is 15 amino acids. The germline V gene encodes CDR1 LNHNV and CDR2 YYDKDF (reference sequence). V was trimmed by 2 bases and J by 0 bases, leaving 10 bases between them. The CDR3 is CATSRSRDMNTEAFF. The CDR3 nucleotides are TGTGCCACCAGCAGATCCCGGGATATGAACACTGAAGCTTTCTTT.

The genes are TRBV4-1 and TRBJ2-5; TRBD2 matches at 13 bases. Germline-derived CDR1 and CDR2 are MGHRA and YSYEKL. The CDR3 sequence is 17 residues long. Germline trimming cut 5 bases from V and 3 bases from J; bases unmatched to any gene: 9. The CDR3 sequence is CASSKGTSGMEEETQYF. For the CDR3, the DNA is TGCGCCAGCAGCAAAGGGACTAGCGGGATGGAAGAAGAGACCCAGTACTTC.

The V and J genes are TRBV12-3 or TRBV12-4 and TRBJ2-7, with D possibly matching TRBD2 (6 bases). Deletions cut 3 bases from V and 2 bases from J, with 11 bases between. The CDR3 loop spans 14 amino acids. This CDR3 reads CASSFGGNPYEQYF. For the CDR3, the DNA is TGTGCCAGCAGTTTTGGAGGGAACCCCTACGAGCAGTACTTC.

The rearrangement joins TRBV6-6 to TRBJ2-1, with 7 bases aligning to TRBD1. Trimming at V came to 5 bases and at J to 7 bases, leaving 5 bases not matched to a gene. Germline CDR1 reads MNHNY; CDR2 reads SVGAGI (reference sequence). This CDR3 has 13 amino acids. DNA of the CDR3: TGTGCCAGCAGTCCGACAGGGTTGAATGAGCAGTTCTTC. Protein sequence: CASSPTGLNEQFF.

This clonotype was detected a few times. CDR3 in DNA: TGTGCCAGCAGCCACAGGGGCGGCTACGAGCAGTACTTC. This gives the protein CASSHRGGYEQYF. The rearrangement uses TRBV13 and TRBJ2-7; 7 positions agree with TRBD1. The germline V gene encodes CDR1 PRHDT and CDR2 FYEKMQ (reference sequence). The CDR3 sequence is 13 residues long. The ends lost 5 bases at V and 3 bases at J; junction bases unmatched: 4.

V is TRBV7-6 and J is TRBJ2-5; 8 bases are shared with TRBD1. This CDR3 is built from 17 residues. J lost 5 bases, V lost 5 bases, and 16 bases had no gene match. In germline, CDR1 is SGHVS, CDR2 FNYEAQ. The CDR3 sequence is CASSRERGQAFWETQYF. In DNA form, the CDR3 reads TGTGCCAGCAGCCGAGAGAGGGGACAGGCCTTCTGGGAGACCCAGTACTTC.

The chain combines TRBV29-1 with TRBJ2-2, with D maybe TRBD1 (6 bases). Trimming left V 7 bases short and J 4 bases short, with 19 bases between. Germline values: CDR1 SQVTM, CDR2 ANQGSEA. This CDR3 has 15 amino acids. CDR3 amino acids: CSADGSGAGTGELFF. The CDR3 DNA reads as TGCAGCGCCGACGGGTCAGGGGCCGGCACCGGGGAGCTGTTTTTT.